One and the same sample provided the 17 T cell receptor beta chains below, sequenced in a study of blood T cell repertoires in COVID-19. Sequencing was performed with immunoSEQ multiplex PCR; in TCRdb, only in-frame clones are kept and a portion is missing. The data contain fewer than 80,000 clones, about 88% of them singletons. Sequenced: peripheral blood. The receptor source for this set is a human donor in a cohort sampled during active COVID-19.

This chain connects TRBV30 to TRBJ2-1; unclear D gene. In germline, CDR1 is GTSNPN, CDR2 SVGIG (reference sequence). This CDR3 comprises 12 residues. V dropped 2 bases and J dropped 7 bases, with 9 bases sitting between them. Here the CDR3 DNA reads TGTGCCTGGAGTCCCCTGAGGAATGAGCAGTTCTTC. It specifies CAWSPLRNEQFF. The variable domain in full, with the rest retrieved from reference TRBV30 and TRBJ2-1, is SQTIHQWPATLVQPVGSPLSLECTVEGTSNPNLYWYRQAAGRGLQLLFYSVGIGQISSEVPQNLSASRPQDRQFILSSKKLLLSDSGFYLCAWSPLRNEQFFGPGTRLTVL.

This clone came up once. J is TRBJ2-3 and V is TRBV7-9; possibly TRBD2 for D (6 bases). Germline loops: CDR1 SEHNR, CDR2 FQNEAQ (reference sequence). With 1 base removed from V and 4 bases from J, the gap between germline ends came to 12 bases. This CDR3 spans 15 amino acids. The CDR3 sequence is CASSLDGRGSDTQYF. The DNA for the CDR3 is TGTGCCAGCAGCTTAGACGGGAGAGGTTCAGATACGCAGTATTTT.

In nucleotides, the CDR3 is TGTGCCAGCAGCTGGGGGGGGGCAGATACGCAGTATTTT. Protein sequence: CASSWGGADTQYF. V gene TRBV2 combines with J gene TRBJ2-3, with 7 bases that match TRBD2. CDR3 length equals 13 residues. V shed 6 bases, J shed 4 bases, and the junction held 4 bases outside the gene matches. The V gene's germline CDR1 is SNHLY and CDR2 FYNNEI.

The chain recombines TRBV11-2 with TRBJ1-2; D is ambiguous. The CDR3 runs to 12 residues. The V gene lost 5 bases and the J gene lost 7 bases, with 11 bases spanning the gap. Germline lookup yields CDR1 SGHAT and CDR2 FQNNGV. Here the CDR3 reads CASSAEGFGYTF. CDR3 in DNA: TGTGCCAGCAGCGCAGAGGGTTTTGGCTACACCTTC.

In this sample, this clone turned up once. The chain uses TRBV5-4 and TRBJ1-2; D is unclear. The length of the CDR3 is 15 residues. V was trimmed by 0 bases and J by 3 bases, leaving 12 bases between them. Per germline, CDR1 SGHNT and CDR2 YYREEE (reference sequence). The CDR3 spells CASSLVANGDYGYTF. For the CDR3, the DNA is TGTGCCAGCAGCTTGGTGGCAAACGGAGACTATGGCTACACCTTC.

The chain joins TRBV28 to TRBJ1-5; D is ambiguous. Germline lookup yields CDR1 MDHEN and CDR2 SYDVKM. The CDR3 is 12 amino acids. V was pared by 6 bases and J by 3 bases, with 6 bases between. CDR3 nucleotide sequence: TGTGCCAGCAGCTGGGCCAATCAGCCCCAGCATTTT. This gives the protein CASSWANQPQHF.

The chain carries TRBV27 and TRBJ1-5, with D possibly being TRBD1 (5 bases). Germline CDR1 and CDR2: MNHEY and SMNVEV (reference sequence). V lost 6 bases and J lost 5, with 14 bases in between. This CDR3 spans 14 amino acids. CDR3 coding DNA: TGTGCCAGCAGCCAACTCCCGGGGGATCAGCCCCAGCATTTT. Translation gives CASSQLPGDQPQHF.

V usage is TRBV24-1 and J usage is TRBJ2-3; 7 nucleotides agree with TRBD1. Looked up from germline, CDR1 is KGHDR and CDR2 is SFDVKD. V lost 4 bases to trimming and J lost 8 bases; unmatched junction nucleotides: 5. This CDR3 has 13 amino acids. In nucleotides, the CDR3 is TGTGCCACCAGTGAAGGGGGCTCTGGTACGCAGTATTTT. This sequence encodes CATSEGGSGTQYF.

This rearrangement joins TRBV7-9 to TRBJ1-4, with D perhaps TRBD1 (6 bases). The germline V gene encodes CDR1 SEHNR and CDR2 FQNEAQ (reference sequence). This CDR3 has 13 residues. Trimming removed 7 bases from V and 11 bases from J, with 17 bases in between. The DNA for the CDR3 is TGTGCCAGCACTCCACGGGGGGCGGCCAAACTGTTTTTT. The encoded protein is CASTPRGAAKLFF.

This clone was counted once. This CDR3 reads CASSPSQVINNEQFF. In DNA, the CDR3 is TGTGCCAGCTCACCGTCACAGGTTATCAACAATGAGCAGTTCTTC. The chain employs TRBV18 and TRBJ2-1; TRBD1 might be the D (5 bases). The germline V and J ends were trimmed by 3 bases and 5 bases, with 14 bases remaining between them. Germline assignment: CDR1 KGHSH and CDR2 LQKENI. The CDR3 loop spans 15 amino acids.

The chain combines TRBV27 with TRBJ2-7; 8 positions agree with TRBD1. The germline CDR1 and CDR2 sequences are MNHEY and SMNVEV (reference sequence). Trimming took 3 bases from V and 6 from J; bases not matched to a gene: 4. There are 13 residues in the CDR3. This chain's CDR3 is CASSFQQGVEQYF. CDR3 DNA sequence: TGTGCCAGCAGTTTCCAACAGGGGGTCGAGCAGTACTTC.

V usage is TRBV7-2 and J usage is TRBJ2-3, with D perhaps TRBD2 (6 bases). The CDR3 spans 14 residues. V lost 5 bases to trimming and J lost 0 bases, with 9 bases between them. The germline CDR1 and CDR2 sequences are SGHTA and FQGNSA. The CDR3, as DNA: TGTGCCAGCAGCCCACGGGGGAGCACAGATACGCAGTATTTT. Protein product: CASSPRGSTDTQYF.

This clone was detected only once. The rearrangement uses TRBV6-6 and TRBJ1-5, with a tentative D call TRBD1 (6 bases). The ends were cut back, 6 bases at V and 5 bases at J, with 14 bases in the middle. The CDR3 is 14 residues long. Germline assignment: CDR1 MNHNY and CDR2 SVGAGI (reference sequence). The CDR3 protein is CASSDRTDDQPQHF. The CDR3 bases are TGTGCCAGCAGCGACCGGACAGACGATCAGCCCCAGCATTTT.

The J gene is TRBJ1-5, the V gene TRBV6-1, with D possibly TRBD1 on 5 matching bases. The ends were cut back, 4 bases at V and 1 base at J, with 14 bases in the middle. Germline values: CDR1 MNHNS, CDR2 SASEGT. This CDR3 spans 16 amino acids. CDR3 residues: CASSALGLGSNQPQHF. For the CDR3, the DNA is TGTGCCAGCAGTGCCCTGGGACTAGGAAGCAATCAGCCCCAGCATTTT.

This chain links TRBV3-1 (or the pseudogene TRBV3-2) with TRBJ2-1; D unresolved. The CDR3 is made up of 13 amino acids. Germline-derived CDR1 and CDR2 are LGHDT and YNNKEL (reference sequence). Trimming removed 2 bases at V and 5 bases at J, with 7 bases between. The CDR3 protein is CASSQYSDNEQFF. The CDR3 DNA follows: TGTGCCAGCAGCCAATACTCGGACAATGAGCAGTTCTTC.

The chain is built from TRBV23-1 and TRBJ1-1; D remains ambiguous. TRBV23-1 is an ORF for which the function is uncertain. V dropped 4 bases and J dropped 1 base, with 10 bases sitting between them. The CDR3 sequence is 14 residues long. The chain's CDR3 is CASSLKIWNTEAFF. In DNA form, the CDR3 reads TGCGCCAGCAGTCTTAAAATTTGGAACACTGAAGCTTTCTTT.

This clone was seen just once. The chain uses TRBV30 and TRBJ1-3; the match to TRBD1 covers 8 bases. Germline V gives CDR1 GTSNPN, CDR2 SVGIG (reference sequence). This CDR3 contains 15 residues. Trimming cost V 4 bases and J 0 bases; bases outside gene matches: 5. CDR3 nucleotide sequence: TGTGCCTGGAAAAGGACAGGGAGCTCTGGAAACACCATATATTTT. This encodes CAWKRTGSSGNTIYF.